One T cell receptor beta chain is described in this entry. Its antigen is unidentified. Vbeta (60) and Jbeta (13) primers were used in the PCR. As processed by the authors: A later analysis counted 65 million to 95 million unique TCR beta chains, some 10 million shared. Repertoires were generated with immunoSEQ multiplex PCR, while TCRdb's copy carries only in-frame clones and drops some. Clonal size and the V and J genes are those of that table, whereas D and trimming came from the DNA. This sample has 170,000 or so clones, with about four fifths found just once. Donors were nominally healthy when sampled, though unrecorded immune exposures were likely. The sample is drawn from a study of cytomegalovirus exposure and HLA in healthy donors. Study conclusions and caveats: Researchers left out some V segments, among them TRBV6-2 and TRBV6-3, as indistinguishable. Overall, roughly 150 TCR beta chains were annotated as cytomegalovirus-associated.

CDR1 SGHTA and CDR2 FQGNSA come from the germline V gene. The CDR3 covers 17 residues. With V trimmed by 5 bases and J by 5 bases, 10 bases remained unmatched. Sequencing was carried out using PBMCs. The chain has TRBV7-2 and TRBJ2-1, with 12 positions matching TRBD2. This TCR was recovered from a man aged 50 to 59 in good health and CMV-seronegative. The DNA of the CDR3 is TGTGCCAGCAGCCCTAGCGGGAGGGCCATCCCCCACAATGAGCAGTTCTTC. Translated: CASSPSGRAIPHNEQFF.